Listed here is a single T cell receptor beta chain. What it recognizes is unknown. Here immunoSEQ multiplex PCR was the method, and the copy in TCRdb shows in-frame clones only, minus some. The table has about 29,000 clones, 78% seen once; the top ten hold 20%. The data were obtained in a study of CD4 T cells in relation to SARS-CoV-2 and coronaviruses. V dropped 0 bases and J dropped 0; count of bases not matched to a gene: 12. CDR1 is SGHDT and CDR2 is YYEEEE in the germline V gene. This CDR3 is built from 19 residues. Unexposed donor CD4+ T cells date from about 2011-2018, before the COVID-19 pandemic. Isolation of CD4+ T cells took place after approximately 10 days in culture.

This sequence joins TRBV5-6 and TRBJ1-5, with TRBD1 matching over 7 bases. This clonotype was obtained from a human donor in good health. Material for sequencing was CD4+ T cells from PBMCs, cultured in vitro. The CDR3 bases are TGTGCCAGCAGCTTGGGTTCGGGACAGACGTTCTATAGCAATCAGCCCCAGCATTTT. This codes for CASSLGSGQTFYSNQPQHF.